This T cell receptor beta chain was sequenced in a study of blood T cell repertoires in COVID-19. Germline CDR1 SGHRS, CDR2 YFSETQ. Between the trimmed V and J ends, which lost 3 bases and 0 bases, there was a span of 18 bases. This CDR3 comprises 17 residues. How the authors handled the data: It was from reference gene primer amplification that nucleated cell counts were estimated. Produced via immunoSEQ multiplex PCR; TCRdb's table is partial and in-frame only. V, J and clone size reflect that table, while D and trimming were determined from the DNA. The sample includes 24,000 or so clones, about 89% of them seen just once.

The sequencing sample was made of peripheral blood. This chain connects TRBV5-1 to TRBJ1-1, with a weak D call TRBD1 (5 bases). This TCR derives from a human donor with active COVID-19. The donor label of this sample is uncertain. As DNA, the CDR3 is TGCGCCAGCAGCTGGGCCCCTGGGGGGGAGATGAACACTGAAGCTTTCTTT. It codes for CASSWAPGGEMNTEAFF.